This T cell receptor beta chain comes out of a study of cytomegalovirus exposure and HLA in healthy donors. Study-level background: Genetic ancestry analysis placed more than 80% of the roughly 400 donors that were genotyped in the Caucasian-associated cluster.

This clone was seen only a few times. Between the trimmed V and J ends, which lost 7 bases and 8 bases, there was a span of 12 bases. The CDR3 length is 11 residues. Germline assignment: CDR1 DFQATT and CDR2 SNEGSKA (reference sequence). Both 60 Vbeta primers and 13 Jbeta primers went into the PCR. Repertoires were generated with immunoSEQ multiplex PCR, while TCRdb's copy carries only in-frame clones and drops some. The repertoire holds over 150,000 clones, with approximately 78% as singletons. This clonotype was obtained from a woman aged 45 to 65 in good health and CMV-seropositive. The chain joins TRBV20-1 to TRBJ2-1, with D maybe TRBD2 (5 bases). The sample was PBMCs. CDR3 nucleotide sequence: TGCAGTGGCGGGCCCGAGGATGAGCAGTTCTTC. As protein: CSGGPEDEQFF.